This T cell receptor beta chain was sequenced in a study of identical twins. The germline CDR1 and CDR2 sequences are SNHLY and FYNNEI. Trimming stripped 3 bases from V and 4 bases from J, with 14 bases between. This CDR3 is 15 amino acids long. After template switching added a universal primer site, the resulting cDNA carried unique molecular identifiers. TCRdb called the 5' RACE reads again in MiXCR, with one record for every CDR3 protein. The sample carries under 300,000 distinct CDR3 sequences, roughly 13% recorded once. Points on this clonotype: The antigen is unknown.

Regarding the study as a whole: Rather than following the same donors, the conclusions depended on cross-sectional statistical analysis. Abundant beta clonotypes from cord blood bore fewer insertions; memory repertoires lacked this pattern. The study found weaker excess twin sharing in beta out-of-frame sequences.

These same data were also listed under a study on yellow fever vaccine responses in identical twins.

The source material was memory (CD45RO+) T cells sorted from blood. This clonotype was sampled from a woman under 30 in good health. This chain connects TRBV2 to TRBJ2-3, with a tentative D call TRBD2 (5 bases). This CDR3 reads CASSDGEMTSDTQYF. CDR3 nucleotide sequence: TGTGCCAGCAGTGACGGGGAGATGACGTCAGATACGCAGTATTTT.